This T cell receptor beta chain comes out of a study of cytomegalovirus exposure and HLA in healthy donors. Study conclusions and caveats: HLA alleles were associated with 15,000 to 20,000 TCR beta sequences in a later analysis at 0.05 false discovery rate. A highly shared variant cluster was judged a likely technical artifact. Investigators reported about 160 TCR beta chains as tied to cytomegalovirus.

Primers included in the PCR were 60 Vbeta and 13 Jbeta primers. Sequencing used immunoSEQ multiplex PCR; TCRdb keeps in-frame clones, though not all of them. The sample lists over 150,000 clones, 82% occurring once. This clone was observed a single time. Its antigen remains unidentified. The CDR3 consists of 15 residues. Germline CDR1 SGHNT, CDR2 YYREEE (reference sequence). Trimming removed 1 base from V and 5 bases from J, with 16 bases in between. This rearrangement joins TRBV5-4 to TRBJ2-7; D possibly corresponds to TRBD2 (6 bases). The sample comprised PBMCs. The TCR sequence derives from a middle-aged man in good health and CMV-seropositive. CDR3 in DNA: TGTGCCAGCAGCTTGTGGACGGGGGAACCCCACGAGCAGTACTTC. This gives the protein CASSLWTGEPHEQYF.